What follows are 11 T cell receptor beta chains derived from one specimen sequenced in a study of cytomegalovirus exposure and HLA in healthy donors. Amplification used 60 Vbeta primers and 13 Jbeta primers. The assay was immunoSEQ multiplex PCR, and TCRdb's table has in-frame clones only and misses some. The data show 150,000 to 200,000 clones, around 65% seen once. The sequenced material came from PBMCs. All receptors come from a woman aged 40 to 50 in good health and CMV-seropositive.

V usage is TRBV12-2 and J usage is TRBJ2-1; the tabulated D call, TRBD2, remains unverified against the DNA. TRBV12-2 is given as a pseudogene. The CDR3 contains 11 residues. CDR3 in amino acids: CASFVYNEQFF. CDR3 nucleotides: TGTGCAAGTTTCGTCTACAATGAGCAGTTCTTC.

The chain is built from TRBV28 and TRBJ1-4; unclear D gene. The CDR3 has 15 residues. The V end was cut by 2 bases, the J end by 3 bases, with 10 bases between. CDR1 is MDHEN, CDR2 SYDVKM, per germline. The CDR3 region has the DNA TGTGCCAGCAGTTTACTCGCGGCGCCTAATGAAAAACTGTTTTTT. It codes for CASSLLAAPNEKLFF.

This clone was counted between two and nine times. A read error may produce the germline difference seen at one junction end. The CDR3 reads CASSQGGQGTWGYPF. The CDR3 DNA is TGTGCCAGCAGCCAGGGGGGACAGGGTACCTGGGGCTACCCCTTC. The chain joins TRBV7-3 to TRBJ1-2; TRBD1 aligns across 9 bases. Germline CDR1 and CDR2: SGHTA and FQGTGA. CDR3 length: 15 amino acids. The variable domain in full, with the rest retrieved from reference TRBV7-3 and TRBJ1-2, is GAGVSQTPSNKVTEKGKYVELRCDPISGHTALYWYRQSLGQGPEFLIYFQGTGAADDSGLPNDRFFAVRPEGSVSTLKIQRTERGDSAVYLCASSQGGQGTWGYPFGSGTRLTVV.

The chain combines TRBV5-1 with TRBJ2-1; 13 bases line up with TRBD2. Germline V gene data show CDR1 as SGHRS and CDR2 as YFSETQ. Trimming at V came to 2 bases and at J to 8 bases, leaving 7 bases not matched to a gene. This CDR3 comprises 16 residues. The DNA for the CDR3 is TGCGCCAGCAGCTTTGGGACTAGCGGGATGATCCATGAGCAGTTCTTC. Encoded protein: CASSFGTSGMIHEQFF.

The chain couples TRBV4-1 to TRBJ1-2; D perhaps matches TRBD1 (6 bases). Germline V gene lookup returns CDR1 MGHRA and CDR2 YSYEKL. V lost 4 bases and J lost 3, with 12 bases in between. The CDR3 runs to 14 residues. The CDR3 is CASSPTGKDYGYTF. Written as DNA, the CDR3 is TGCGCCAGCAGCCCCACAGGGAAAGACTATGGCTACACCTTC.

This clone was seen once. The genes are TRBV5-4 and TRBJ2-1, with 11 bases aligning to TRBD2. V lost 4 bases, J lost 5 bases, and 5 bases stayed unmatched. Germline V gives CDR1 SGHNT, CDR2 YYREEE (reference sequence). The CDR3 sequence is 15 residues long. CDR3 amino acids: CASSRGTSGNNEQFF. In nucleotides, the CDR3 is TGTGCCAGCAGCAGAGGGACTAGCGGCAACAATGAGCAGTTCTTC. The entire variable domain, with the rest obtained from reference TRBV5-4 and TRBJ2-1, is as follows: ETGVTQSPTHLIKTRGQQVTLRCSSQSGHNTVSWYQQALGQGPQFIFQYYREEENGRGNFPPRFSGLQFPNYSSELNVNALELDDSALYLCASSRGTSGNNEQFFGPGTRLTVL.

In its sample, this clone was seen once. Mismatch with germline at one junction end may stem from a read error. The gene calls are TRBV6-6 and TRBJ1-1; no clear D. The CDR3 has 12 residues. Germline V lookup: CDR1 MNHNY, CDR2 SVGAGI (reference sequence). The CDR3 sequence: CASSRGNPEAFF. DNA of the CDR3: TGTGCCAGCTCGAGAGGGAACCCTGAAGCTTTCTTT.

The chain joins TRBV15 to TRBJ2-5; D may be TRBD1 (6 bases). CDR1 is LNHNV, CDR2 YYDKDF, per germline (reference sequence). The length of the CDR3 is 13 residues. Trimming shortened V by 5 bases and J by 3 bases, and 10 bases separated the two germline ends. CDR3 sequence reads: CATSRDNKETQYF. The CDR3 DNA is TGTGCCACCAGCCGGGACAATAAAGAGACCCAGTACTTC.

This rearrangement joins TRBV4-3 to TRBJ2-7, with 8 bases lining up with TRBD2. The germline V gene encodes CDR1 LGHNA and CDR2 YSLEER. CDR3 size: 14 residues. V was clipped by 8 bases and J by 2 bases; unmatched bases: 8. CDR3 nucleotides: TGCGCCAGCGCCCCGGGCGGGGGGACCTACGAGCAGTACTTC. Encoded protein: CASAPGGGTYEQYF.

The chain recombines TRBV18 with TRBJ2-3; 8 bases line up with TRBD1. Germline trimming cut 8 bases from V and 0 bases from J; bases unmatched to any gene: 4. Germline V gene sequence: CDR1 KGHSH, CDR2 LQKENI. The CDR3 consists of 14 residues. Here the CDR3 DNA reads TGTGCCAGCCAGGGACAGGAGAGCACAGATACGCAGTATTTT. Its translation is CASQGQESTDTQYF.

The chain couples TRBV7-9 to TRBJ2-2; 8 nucleotides line up with TRBD1. This CDR3 has 15 amino acids. Looked up from germline, CDR1 is SEHNR and CDR2 is FQNEAQ (reference sequence). V was pared by 4 bases and J by 5 bases, with 6 bases of the junction left unmatched. DNA of the CDR3: TGTGCCAGCAGCTCAGACAGGGGAAGGACCGGGGAGCTGTTTTTT. Protein: CASSSDRGRTGELFF. The whole variable domain, remainder taken from reference TRBV7-9 and TRBJ2-2, is DTGVSQNPRHKITKRGQNVTFRCDPISEHNRLYWYRQTLGQGPEFLTYFQNEAQLEKSRLLSDRFSAERPKGSFSTLEIQRTEQGDSAMYLCASSSDRGRTGELFFGEGSRLTVL.